This record concerns one T cell receptor beta chain sequence. What it binds is unknown. The PCR had 60 Vbeta and 13 Jbeta primers. Profiled with immunoSEQ multiplex PCR; TCRdb holds only in-frame clones, not every one. The sample yields 100,000 to 150,000 clones, about 80% seen once. The entry originates in a study of cytomegalovirus exposure and HLA in healthy donors. General observations from the study: TCR beta V segments were, for the most part, productive about 87% or about 30% of the time in an earlier analysis. Later analysis associated a missense DCLRE1C variant with TCR beta V- and J-gene trimming.

The specimen was PBMCs. This clonotype was obtained from a woman aged 40 to 55 in good health and CMV-seronegative.

For the CDR3, the DNA is TGTGCCAGCAGCGCACCTAGCGGGGCCAGGGATCGGGACTATGGCTACACCTTC. Amino acids: CASSAPSGARDRDYGYTF. This chain connects TRBV9 to TRBJ1-2; D may be TRBD1 (5 bases). Trimming took 3 bases from V and 3 from J, leaving 24 bases between them. Germline CDR1 reads SGDLS; CDR2 reads YYNGEE. The CDR3 runs 18 residues.